This T cell receptor (beta chain) was identified in a study of regulatory T cells in long-lasting Graves disease. General study findings and limits: Accuracy was perhaps lowered by the small sample size. Persistent disease preferred TRBV28, TRBJ1-2 and TRBJ2-5; new disease, TRBV20-1 and TRBJ2-1.

Looked up from germline, CDR1 is PRHDT and CDR2 is FYEKMQ (reference sequence). V was clipped by 5 bases and J by 1 base, with 8 bases between them. The CDR3 consists of 13 residues. This clonotype was observed many times. Its specificity is not known. The time point is: persistent/refractory GD, antithyroid drugs over 5 years with positive TRAb. PBMC-derived RNA was used for the TCR library. In Xi'an, China, an endocrinology department was the source of patients. Sequencing libraries for TCR beta were prepared with iRepertoire HTBI primers and Arm-PCR of CDR3 regions. Original methodology: Gene usage covered about 62 TRBV and roughly 14 TRBJ segments. Each CDR3 protein is one row after TCRdb ran MiXCR on the multiplex PCR reads. TCRdb, not the authors, supplied the V and J calls. This table has roughly 450,000 distinct CDR3 sequences, approximately 23% appearing once.

The specimen was peripheral blood mononuclear cells (PBMCs), collected when the disease was refractory, from a patient treated with antithyroid drugs. This sequence was found in a female donor with Graves disease. The V call is TRBV13, the J call TRBJ2-5; D ambiguous. The CDR3: CASSPPFQETQYF. The CDR3 coding sequence is TGTGCCAGCAGCCCACCATTCCAAGAGACCCAGTACTTC.